This TCR beta chain was obtained from a study of cytomegalovirus exposure and HLA in healthy donors. Study-wide results and caveats: In a later analysis, productive TCRs from donors in an Asian-associated ancestry cluster reportedly carried fewer N-insertions than the cohort mean. Productive status was seen about 87% or about 30% of the time for most TCR beta V segments in an earlier analysis.

This CDR3 contains 15 residues. Trimming took off 4 bases at V and 4 bases at J, with 14 bases between the two ends. The germline gives CDR1 SEHNR, CDR2 FQNEAQ (reference sequence). It was with 60 Vbeta and 13 Jbeta primers that the PCR ran. Sequencing was performed with immunoSEQ multiplex PCR; in TCRdb, only in-frame clones are kept and a portion is missing. This sample has some 110,000 clones, with around two thirds found just once. Of note for this clone: What it binds is not known.

This clonotype originated in a woman aged 40 to 55 in good health and CMV-seropositive. This chain uses TRBV7-9 with TRBJ2-1; tentatively, D is TRBD1 (5 bases). Sequences were obtained from PBMCs. DNA of the CDR3: TGTGCCAGCAGCTCAGAAGGGGTCTCATACAATGAGCAGTTCTTC. As protein: CASSSEGVSYNEQFF.